The sequence of this TCR beta chain was determined in a study of blood T cell repertoires in COVID-19. Sequencing used immunoSEQ multiplex PCR; TCRdb keeps in-frame clones, though not all of them. Here the sample spans 300,000 or so clones, just under 90% being singletons. This CDR3 has 15 amino acids. CDR1 and CDR2 from the germline V gene are LNHDA and SQIVND (reference sequence). V shed 3 bases and J 2 bases; nucleotides not matched to a gene: 2. The specimen sequenced was PBMCs or T cells enriched from blood (not recorded which). The sequence derives from a woman aged 50 to 60 who had been exposed to COVID-19. The gene calls are TRBV19 and TRBJ2-7; TRBD2 agrees at 12 bases. The chain's CDR3 is CASSITSGGPYEQYF. The CDR3 nucleotides read TGTGCCAGTAGTATTACTAGCGGGGGGCCCTACGAGCAGTACTTC.